This TCR beta chain comes out of a study of T-cell memory formation after mild COVID-19. Study-wide background: TCR clusters were mostly donor specific. Overall study results and limits: Pre-infection memory harbored some responding clones, suggesting cross-reactive memory joined. Unconfirmed was the SARS-CoV-2 specificity of second-wave clones that peaked on day 37.

The germline CDR1 and CDR2 sequences are MNHEY and SVGEGT. The CDR3 sequence is 12 residues long. V dropped 5 bases and J dropped 8 bases, with 12 bases sitting between them. TCRdb reprocessed the 5' RACE reads with MiXCR, giving one entry per CDR3 protein. This sample has about 180,000 distinct CDR3 sequences, with less than 20% found just once. Details on this clonotype: Its cognate antigen is unknown.

The rearrangement joins TRBV6-2 or TRBV6-3 to TRBJ1-2; D unclear. Sequencing was performed on PBMCs or a T cell subset sorted from them (not recorded which). The clonotype was recovered from a man aged 18 to 30 who had mild COVID-19 (a few samples of this study predate the infection). Cell type and time point are not known. CDR3 nucleotides: TGTGCCAGCAGTCGAAGGGAAGGCGGCTACACCTTC. This codes for CASSRREGGYTF.